This TCR beta chain was obtained from a study of OX40 agonist ivuxolimab in advanced cancers. Study at large: Given to patients was ivuxolimab, an agonistic anti-OX40 (CD134) antibody.

Using immunoSEQ multiplex PCR, the repertoire was profiled, and TCRdb retains in-frame clones only, with some absent. This table holds about 70,000 clones, roughly 86% found once. Study observations and caveats: In the 0.1 to 3.0 mg/kg range, CD4+ and CD8+ blood T cells had expanded clonally by week 6.

Turning to this clone: Its antigen is not identified.

The TCR originated in an adult with an advanced solid tumor such as melanoma, head and neck, liver or kidney cancer. Sample: CD4+ or CD8+ T cells sorted from blood, taken in a trial of the OX40 agonist ivuxolimab.

The CDR3 DNA follows: TGTGCCAGCAGTCCACCAGGGGGTATCAATGAAAAACTGTTTTTT. This translates into CASSPPGGINEKLFF. The chain carries TRBV6-1 and TRBJ1-4; 7 positions agree with TRBD1. The CDR3 has 15 residues. The ends lost 5 bases at V and 5 bases at J; junction bases unmatched: 8. Germline CDR1 is MNHNS and CDR2 is SASEGT.